Sequencing of this T cell receptor (beta chain) was carried out in a study of tumor-infiltrating lymphocytes in primary liver carcinoma. Without any cell sorting, about 20-31 mg of bulk tissue yielded co-extracted RNA and DNA. The study sampled five separate regions from each tumor. With regard to this clonotype: Antigen unknown. Given a much more abundant clone one base away, this may be a read error.

Study-wide findings and caveats: Tumor region pairs overlapped more than did tumor-adjacent and tumor-blood pairs. The difference in top-250-clone fraction between tumors and blood was significant, favoring tumors (p = 0.039).

TCR beta cDNA came from about 450 ng total RNA, primed with a constant-region primer. Amplification in three nested multiplex PCR rounds with slightly modified ARM-PCR gave rise to TCR beta libraries. Two initial PCR rounds of around 10 cycles each paired TRBV1-TRBV30 forward primers with a C-beta reverse primer. TCRdb fed the multiplex PCR reads into MiXCR, producing one record per CDR3 protein. The profile covers more than 45,000 distinct CDR3 sequences, with about 70% appearing a single time and about 30% taken by the ten largest. Looked up from germline, CDR1 is MNHEY and CDR2 is SVGEGT. There are 13 residues in the CDR3.

This clonotype was sampled from a man aged 35-49 years with primary liver carcinoma and hepatitis B virus infection. The chain employs TRBV6-2 or TRBV6-3 and TRBJ2-3; possibly TRBD1 for D (5 bases). The source material was liver tumor tissue from sampling region 3. The subset is: tumor region T3, left-lateral pole. The CDR3 DNA reads TGTGTCAGCGAGGTAGGGGGCACAGATACGCAGTATTTT. Translated, it gives CVSEVGGTDTQYF.